Included here is one T cell receptor (beta chain) sequence, with context. Its target is unknown. This sample was included in a study of cytomegalovirus exposure and HLA in healthy donors. The study ran its PCR with 60 Vbeta and 13 Jbeta primers. Only in-frame clones appear in the TCRdb table, and some are missing; sequencing was by immunoSEQ multiplex PCR. The table shows roughly 250,000 clones, with approximately 80% occurring only once. Study observations and caveats: A missense DCLRE1C variant was associated with V- and J-gene trimming of TCR beta chains in a later analysis, and an independent cohort replicated the association. Among the CMV-associated chains, a few were confirmed in vitro as specific for CMV antigens. TCR beta V segments were, for the most part, productive about 87% or about 30% of the time in an earlier analysis. Researchers had no immune exposure information except CMV serostatus available.

CDR1 and CDR2 (germline): LNHDA, SQIVND (reference sequence). The ends lost 8 bases at V and 9 bases at J; junction bases unmatched: 15. The CDR3 has 16 amino acids. The clonotype was recovered from a girl under 10 years old in good health and CMV-seronegative. This sequence joins TRBV19 and TRBJ1-6, with 8 bases fitting TRBD1. Sequenced sample: PBMCs. The CDR3 sequence is CASGAGTGNFASPLHF. DNA of the CDR3: TGTGCCAGTGGAGCCGGGACAGGAAATTTCGCTTCACCCCTCCACTTT.